This is a list of T cell receptor beta chains from one sample in a study of blood T cell repertoires in COVID-19. Measured with immunoSEQ multiplex PCR; TCRdb has only the in-frame clones, and not every one. The sample has about 200,000 clones; about four fifths are singletons. Sequenced: peripheral blood. The source is a woman aged 45-59 years with active or convalescent COVID-19. CDR3s include the opening cysteine and the closing phenylalanine or tryptophan. The D gene is left open where the match is weak. Size values are once, few and many counts, or a class for expanded clones, and some rows have none.

clone_size d_call j_call v_call cdr3_length cdr3_aa cdr3_nt
- - TRBJ2-3 TRBV5-1 13 CASRGADSDTQYF TGCGCCAGCAGGGGGGCGGATTCAGATACGCAGTATTTT
- - TRBJ2-1 TRBV15 14 CATSRGQDYNEQFF TGTGCCACCAGCAGAGGTCAGGACTACAATGAGCAGTTCTTC
- TRBD1 TRBJ1-3 TRBV6-5 15 CASRADRGRGNTIYF TGTGCCAGCAGGGCGGACAGGGGCCGAGGAAACACCATATATTTT
- - TRBJ1-6 TRBV5-1 15 CASSLGTNANSPLHF TGCGCCAGCAGCTTGGGAACAAACGCCAATTCACCCCTCCACTTT
- - TRBJ1-5 TRBV9 15 CASSVSGSSNQPQHF TGTGCCAGCAGCGTTAGCGGGTCCAGCAATCAGCCCCAGCATTTT
- - TRBJ2-7 TRBV27 14 CASSFRGASYEQYF TGTGCCAGCAGTTTCCGCGGGGCCTCCTACGAGCAGTACTTC
- TRBD1 TRBJ1-1 TRBV5-1 17 CASSSKTGGDGDAEAFF TGCGCCAGCAGCTCGAAGACAGGGGGCGATGGGGACGCTGAAGCTTTCTTT
- TRBD1 TRBJ1-2 TRBV19 14 CASLGDRVIYGYTF TGTGCCAGCCTCGGGGACAGGGTTATCTATGGCTACACCTTC
- TRBD1 TRBJ2-7 TRBV10-3 13 CAISRDSFYEQYF TGTGCCATCAGTCGGGACAGCTTTTACGAGCAGTACTTC
- - TRBJ1-4 TRBV10-2 13 CATLGQTNEKLFF TGCGCCACCCTTGGACAGACTAATGAAAAACTGTTTTTT
- TRBD1 TRBJ2-2 TRBV5-1 16 CASSFAGQANTGELFF TGCGCCAGCAGCTTCGCGGGACAGGCGAACACCGGGGAGCTGTTTTTT
- TRBD2 TRBJ2-3 TRBV5-1 17 CASSGGTSGDFTDTQYF TGCGCCAGCAGCGGCGGGACTAGCGGAGACTTCACAGATACGCAGTATTTT
once - TRBJ1-1 TRBV2 14 CASSGVRVYTEAFF TGTGCCAGCAGCGGGGTAAGGGTATACACTGAAGCTTTCTTT
- - TRBJ2-1 TRBV10-3 15 CAISEIRGGDNEQFF TGTGCCATCAGTGAAATTAGAGGGGGGGACAATGAGCAGTTCTTC
- TRBD1 TRBJ2-3 TRBV7-8 14 CASTQGTGTDTQYF TGTGCCAGCACCCAAGGGACAGGCACAGATACGCAGTATTTT
- TRBD2 TRBJ2-1 TRBV12-3/TRBV12-4 13 CASSLSLAGEQFF TGTGCCAGCAGTTTGAGTCTAGCGGGTGAGCAGTTCTTC
- - TRBJ1-3 TRBV4-1 15 CASSQDGGSGDTIYF TGCGCCAGCAGCCAAGATGGGGGTTCGGGGGACACCATATATTTT
- - TRBJ2-2 TRBV24-1 18 CATSDLQGGPRTTGELFF TGTGCCACCAGTGATTTGCAAGGCGGCCCGAGGACAACCGGGGAGCTGTTTTTT
- TRBD2 TRBJ2-7 TRBV9 14 CASSEAGTSYEQYF TGTGCCAGCAGCGAGGCTGGGACTAGTTACGAGCAGTACTTC
- - TRBJ1-3 TRBV7-8 14 CASSSRWGGDTIYF TGTGCCAGCAGCTCCCGGTGGGGGGGGGACACCATATATTTT
- TRBD2 TRBJ2-5 TRBV9 15 CASSVDTSGQETQYF TGTGCCAGCAGCGTAGACACTAGCGGACAAGAGACCCAGTACTTC
- - TRBJ1-1 TRBV28 12 CASSFIYGGTFF TGTGCCAGCAGTTTTATTTACGGGGGGACTTTCTTT
- - TRBJ1-6 TRBV5-1 15 CASSLVQGDNSPLHF TGCGCCAGCAGCTTGGTACAGGGAGATAATTCACCCCTCCACTTT
- - TRBJ2-3 TRBV11-2 17 CASSLEVGPVTTDTQYF TGTGCCAGCAGCTTAGAAGTGGGGCCTGTGACGACAGATACGCAGTATTTT
- TRBD2 TRBJ2-1 TRBV19 17 CASSIYRREGRRVEQFF TGTGCCAGTAGTATATATAGGCGGGAGGGCCGTAGGGTTGAGCAGTTCTTC
- - TRBJ2-3 TRBV18 17 CASSRNLRGRGPDTQYF TGTGCCAGCTCAAGGAACCTCAGGGGAAGGGGACCAGATACGCAGTATTTT
- - TRBJ2-2 TRBV27 15 CASSPVGTVAGELFF TGTGCCAGCAGTCCCGTCGGGACTGTGGCCGGGGAGCTGTTTTTT
- - TRBJ1-2 TRBV6-5 13 CASQFWGDYGYTF TGTGCCAGCCAATTCTGGGGGGACTATGGCTACACCTTC
once - TRBJ2-1 TRBV6-5 14 CASSQRNPYNEQFF TGTGCCAGCAGTCAGCGGAACCCCTACAATGAGCAGTTCTTC
- - TRBJ1-3 TRBV19 14 CASSYDRPGNTIYF TGTGCCAGTAGTTACGACAGGCCGGGAAACACCATATATTTT
- - TRBJ1-5 TRBV6-1 15 CASSEQARSNQPQHF TGTGCCAGCAGTGAACAGGCACGTAGCAATCAGCCCCAGCATTTT
- TRBD1 TRBJ2-7 TRBV27 15 CASSDGTGGTYEQYF TGTGCCAGCAGTGACGGGACAGGAGGGACTTACGAGCAGTACTTC
- - TRBJ2-3 TRBV9 14 CASSPAPPIDTQYF TGTGCCAGCAGCCCCGCCCCCCCTATAGATACGCAGTATTTT
- - TRBJ1-5 TRBV7-5 13 CVRSDRYNQPQHF TGTGTCAGAAGCGACAGGTACAATCAGCCCCAGCATTTT
once - TRBJ1-5 TRBV19 16 CASSIEMTGPNQPQHF TGTGCCAGTAGTATCGAAATGACAGGACCGAATCAGCCCCAGCATTTT
- TRBD1 TRBJ1-6 TRBV30 14 CAWRGDRGYSPLHF TGTGCCTGGAGGGGGGACAGGGGGTACTCACCCCTCCACTTT
- TRBD2 TRBJ2-3 TRBV24-1 14 CATSRGEGLAKQYF TGTGCCACCAGTCGGGGGGAGGGGCTAGCAAAGCAGTATTTT
- - TRBJ2-1 TRBV19 12 CASSPTAGEQFF TGTGCCAGTAGTCCGACTGCGGGGGAGCAGTTCTTC
once - TRBJ1-5 TRBV19 14 CASSPPGTRQPQHF TGTGCCAGTAGCCCCCCCGGGACTCGTCAGCCCCAGCATTTT
- - TRBJ1-4 TRBV7-4 14 CASSPWRTNEKLFF TGTGCCAGCAGCCCCTGGAGAACTAATGAAAAACTGTTTTTT
- TRBD1 TRBJ1-2 TRBV7-6 13 CASSEDRGHGYTF TGTGCCAGCAGCGAGGACAGGGGTCATGGCTACACCTTC
- TRBD1 TRBJ2-2 TRBV4-1 16 CASSQYVTGSTGELFF TGCGCCAGCAGCCAATACGTGACAGGGAGCACCGGGGAGCTGTTTTTT
- - TRBJ1-5 TRBV27 13 CASSALSDQPQHF TGTGCCAGCAGTGCCCTGAGCGATCAGCCCCAGCATTTT
- TRBD2 TRBJ2-1 TRBV3-1/TRBV3-2 17 CASSLSGRASANNEQFF TGTGCCAGCAGTCTTAGCGGGAGGGCCTCCGCCAACAATGAGCAGTTCTTC
- - TRBJ1-1 TRBV19 14 CASIPRAKLTEAFF TGTGCCAGTATCCCCAGGGCGAAGTTGACTGAAGCTTTCTTT
- - TRBJ1-2 TRBV28 13 CASSPTATYGYTF TGTGCCAGCAGTCCGACAGCGACCTATGGCTACACCTTC
- - TRBJ2-3 TRBV5-4 16 CASSLGAVSSTDTQYF TGTGCCAGCAGCTTGGGAGCGGTGTCTAGCACAGATACGCAGTATTTT
- - TRBJ1-2 TRBV28 12 CASSWGGRGYTF TGTGCCAGCAGTTGGGGGGGGCGAGGCTACACCTTC
- - TRBJ1-1 TRBV5-4 14 CASSKQGEGTEAFF TGTGCCAGCAGCAAACAGGGAGAGGGCACTGAAGCTTTCTTT
- - TRBJ1-5 TRBV6-1 15 CASSEALTLHQPQHF TGTGCCAGCAGTGAGGCCTTAACCCTCCATCAGCCCCAGCATTTT
- TRBD1 TRBJ1-4 TRBV9 15 CASSRGQAPNEKLFF TGTGCCAGCAGTCGTGGACAGGCGCCTAATGAAAAACTGTTTTTT
- - TRBJ2-5 TRBV9 13 CASSVGLAETQYF TGTGCCAGCAGCGTAGGGTTAGCGGAGACCCAGTACTTC
- - TRBJ1-5 TRBV19 14 CASSIVHSNQPQHF TGTGCCAGTAGTATAGTTCATAGCAATCAGCCCCAGCATTTT
- - TRBJ1-1 TRBV28 14 CASSLQREGTEAFF TGTGCCAGCAGTTTGCAGAGGGAGGGCACTGAAGCTTTCTTT